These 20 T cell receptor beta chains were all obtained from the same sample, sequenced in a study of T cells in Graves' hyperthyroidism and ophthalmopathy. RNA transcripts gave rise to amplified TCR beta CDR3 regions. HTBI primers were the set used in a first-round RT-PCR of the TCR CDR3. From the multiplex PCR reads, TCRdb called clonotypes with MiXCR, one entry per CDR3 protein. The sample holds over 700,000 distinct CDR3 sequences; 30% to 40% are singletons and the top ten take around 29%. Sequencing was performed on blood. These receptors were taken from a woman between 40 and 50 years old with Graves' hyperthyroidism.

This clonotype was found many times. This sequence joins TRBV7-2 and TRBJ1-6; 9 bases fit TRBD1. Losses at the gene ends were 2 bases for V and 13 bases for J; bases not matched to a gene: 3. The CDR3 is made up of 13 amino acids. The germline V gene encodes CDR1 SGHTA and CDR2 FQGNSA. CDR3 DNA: TGTGCCAGCAGCTTAACAGGGGGCAGGCCCCTCCACTTT. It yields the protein CASSLTGGRPLHF.

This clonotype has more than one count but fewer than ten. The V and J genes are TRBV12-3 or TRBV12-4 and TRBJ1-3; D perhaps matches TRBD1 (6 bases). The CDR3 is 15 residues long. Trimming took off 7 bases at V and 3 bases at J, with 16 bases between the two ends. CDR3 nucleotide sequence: TGTGCCAGCATCCCGACAGGATCCCTTGGAAACACCATATATTTT. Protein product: CASIPTGSLGNTIYF.

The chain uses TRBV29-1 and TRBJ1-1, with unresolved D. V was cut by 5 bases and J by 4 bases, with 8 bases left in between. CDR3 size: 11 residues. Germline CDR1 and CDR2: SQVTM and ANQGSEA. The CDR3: CSVYGRTEAFF. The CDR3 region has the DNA TGCAGCGTTTACGGGCGCACTGAAGCTTTCTTT.

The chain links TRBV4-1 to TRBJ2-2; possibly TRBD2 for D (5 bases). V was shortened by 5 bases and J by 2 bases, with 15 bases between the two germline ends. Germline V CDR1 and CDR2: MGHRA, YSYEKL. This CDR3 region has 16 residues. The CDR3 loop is CASSSWTRTNTGELFF. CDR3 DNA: TGCGCCAGCAGCTCTTGGACTCGCACCAACACCGGGGAGCTGTTTTTT.

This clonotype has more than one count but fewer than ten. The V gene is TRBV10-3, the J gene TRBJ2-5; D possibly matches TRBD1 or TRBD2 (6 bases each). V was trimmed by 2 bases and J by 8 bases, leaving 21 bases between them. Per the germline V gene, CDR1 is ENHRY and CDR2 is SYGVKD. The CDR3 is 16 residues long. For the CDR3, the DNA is TGTGCCATCAGTGAGGGGGGGCCCCCGGGGCAGGGTACCCAGTACTTC. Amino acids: CAISEGGPPGQGTQYF.

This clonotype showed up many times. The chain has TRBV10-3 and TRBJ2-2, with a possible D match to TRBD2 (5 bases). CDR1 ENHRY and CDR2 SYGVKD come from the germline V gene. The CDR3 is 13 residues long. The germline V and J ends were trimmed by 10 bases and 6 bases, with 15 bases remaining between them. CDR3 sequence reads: CATRTVVAGELFF. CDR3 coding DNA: TGTGCCACCCGGACTGTAGTCGCCGGGGAGCTGTTTTTT.

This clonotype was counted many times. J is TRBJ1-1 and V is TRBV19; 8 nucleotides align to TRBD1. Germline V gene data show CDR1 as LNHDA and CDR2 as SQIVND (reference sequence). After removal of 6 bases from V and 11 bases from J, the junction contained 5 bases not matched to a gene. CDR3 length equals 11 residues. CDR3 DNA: TGTGCCAGTAGGACAGGGGTCGTGGCTTTCTTT. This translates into CASRTGVVAFF.

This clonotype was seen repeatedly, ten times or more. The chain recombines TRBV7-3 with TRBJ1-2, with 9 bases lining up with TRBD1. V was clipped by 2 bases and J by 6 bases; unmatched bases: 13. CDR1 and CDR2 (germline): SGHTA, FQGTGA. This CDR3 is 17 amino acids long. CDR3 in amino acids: CASSLQPFRQGGHGYTF. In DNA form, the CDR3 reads TGTGCCAGCAGCTTACAACCCTTCCGACAGGGGGGCCATGGCTACACCTTC.

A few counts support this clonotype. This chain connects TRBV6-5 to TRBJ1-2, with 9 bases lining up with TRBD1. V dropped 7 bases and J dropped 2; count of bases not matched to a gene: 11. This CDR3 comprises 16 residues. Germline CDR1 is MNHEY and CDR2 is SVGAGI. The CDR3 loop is CASTLGTGRINYGYTF. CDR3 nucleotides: TGTGCCAGCACTTTGGGGACAGGGAGAATCAACTATGGCTACACCTTC.

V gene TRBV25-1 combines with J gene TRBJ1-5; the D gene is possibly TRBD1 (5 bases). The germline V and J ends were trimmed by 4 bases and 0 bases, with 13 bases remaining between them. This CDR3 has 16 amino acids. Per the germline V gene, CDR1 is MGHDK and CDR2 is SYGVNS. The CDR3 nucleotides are TGTGCCAGCAGTGCTAGTCCAGGACATAGCAATCAGCCCCAGCATTTT. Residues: CASSASPGHSNQPQHF.

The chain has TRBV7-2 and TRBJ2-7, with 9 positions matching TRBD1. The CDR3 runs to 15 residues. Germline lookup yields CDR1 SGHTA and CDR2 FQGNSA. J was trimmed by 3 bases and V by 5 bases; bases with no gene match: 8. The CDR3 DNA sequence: TGTGCCAGCAGCATCCGCCGACAGGGGGACTACGAGCAGTACTTC. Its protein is CASSIRRQGDYEQYF.

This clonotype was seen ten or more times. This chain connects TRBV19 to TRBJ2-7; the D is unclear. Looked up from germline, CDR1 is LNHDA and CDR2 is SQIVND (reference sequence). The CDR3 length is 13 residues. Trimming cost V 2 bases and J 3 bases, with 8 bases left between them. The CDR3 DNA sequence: TGTGCCAGTAGTATATCGGTTCTCTACGAGCAGTACTTC. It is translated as CASSISVLYEQYF.

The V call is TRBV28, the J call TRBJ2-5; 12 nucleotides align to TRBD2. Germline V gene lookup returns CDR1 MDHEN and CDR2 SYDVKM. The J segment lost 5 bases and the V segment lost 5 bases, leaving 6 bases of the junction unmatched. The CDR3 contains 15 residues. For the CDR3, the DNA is TGTGCCAGCAGTAAGACTAGCGGGAGTGGGGAGACCCAGTACTTC. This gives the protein CASSKTSGSGETQYF.

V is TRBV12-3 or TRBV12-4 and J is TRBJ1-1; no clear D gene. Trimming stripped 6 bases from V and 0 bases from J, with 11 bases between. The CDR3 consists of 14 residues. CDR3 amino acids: CASRAPGLNTEAFF. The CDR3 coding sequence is TGTGCCAGCAGAGCCCCGGGGTTGAACACTGAAGCTTTCTTT.

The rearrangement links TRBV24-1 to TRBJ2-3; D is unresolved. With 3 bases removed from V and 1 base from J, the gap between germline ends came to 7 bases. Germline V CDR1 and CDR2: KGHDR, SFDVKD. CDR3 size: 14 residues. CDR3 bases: TGTGCCACCAGTGATCGAACAGGCACAGATACGCAGTATTTT. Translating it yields CATSDRTGTDTQYF.

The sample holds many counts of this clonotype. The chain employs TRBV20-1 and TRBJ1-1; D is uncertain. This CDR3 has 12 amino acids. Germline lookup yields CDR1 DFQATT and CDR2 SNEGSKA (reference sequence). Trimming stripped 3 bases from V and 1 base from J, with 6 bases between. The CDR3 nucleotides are TGCAGTGCTAGGCCTCCGAACACTGAAGCTTTCTTT. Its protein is CSARPPNTEAFF.

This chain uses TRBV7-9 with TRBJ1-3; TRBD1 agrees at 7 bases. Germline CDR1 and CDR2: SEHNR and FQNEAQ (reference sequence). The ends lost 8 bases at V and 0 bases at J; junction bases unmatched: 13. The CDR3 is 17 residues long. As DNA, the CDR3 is TGTGCCAGCTCACCCCAACGCCAGGGGGACTCTGGAAACACCATATATTTT. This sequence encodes CASSPQRQGDSGNTIYF.

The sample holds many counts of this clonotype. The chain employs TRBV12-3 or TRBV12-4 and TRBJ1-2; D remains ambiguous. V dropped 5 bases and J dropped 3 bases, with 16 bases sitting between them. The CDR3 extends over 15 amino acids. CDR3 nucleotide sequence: TGTGCCAGCAGTCCCACGGGGTCAGGTGACTATGGCTACACCTTC. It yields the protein CASSPTGSGDYGYTF.

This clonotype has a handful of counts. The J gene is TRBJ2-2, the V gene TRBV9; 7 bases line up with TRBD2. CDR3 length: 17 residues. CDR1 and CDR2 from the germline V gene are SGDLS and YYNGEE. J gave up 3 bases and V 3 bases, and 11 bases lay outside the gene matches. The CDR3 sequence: CASSGKGSREDTGELFF. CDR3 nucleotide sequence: TGTGCCAGCAGCGGAAAGGGATCTCGGGAGGACACCGGGGAGCTGTTTTTT.

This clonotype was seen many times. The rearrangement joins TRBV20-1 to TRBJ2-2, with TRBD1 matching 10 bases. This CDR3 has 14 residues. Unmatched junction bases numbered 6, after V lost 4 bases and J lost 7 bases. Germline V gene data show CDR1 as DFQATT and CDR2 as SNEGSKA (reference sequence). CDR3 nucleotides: TGCAGTGCTACGAGGACAGGGGGGCTCGGGGAGCTGTTTTTT. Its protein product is CSATRTGGLGELFF.